This TCR beta chain is from a study of regulatory T cells in long-lasting Graves disease. Time point noted: persistent/refractory GD, antithyroid drugs over 5 years with positive TRAb. After RNA was extracted from PBMCs, the TCR library was made from it. This clonotype was counted many times. Trimming removed 5 bases from V and 5 bases from J, with 12 bases in between. The CDR3 extends over 13 amino acids. Germline CDR1 and CDR2: MNHNS and SASEGT. To make TCR beta libraries, researchers used iRepertoire HTBI primers and Arm-PCR of CDR3 regions. TCRdb processed the multiplex PCR reads anew with MiXCR; each CDR3 protein has one entry. The sample lists about 460,000 distinct CDR3 sequences; under 25% were seen once.

The gene calls are TRBV6-1 and TRBJ1-1; possible D gene TRBD1, 6 bases. The receptor was isolated from a female donor with Graves disease. This specimen was peripheral blood mononuclear cells (PBMCs), taken when the disease was refractory, from a patient treated with antithyroid drugs. The CDR3 here is CASSTGWETEAFF. In DNA form, the CDR3 reads TGTGCCAGCAGTACAGGGTGGGAAACTGAAGCTTTCTTT.